The 28 T cell receptor beta chains below all came from one sample that was sequenced in a study of blood T cells in healthy people across ages (dated by TCRdb to between 2014 and 2017). The library was made by 5' RACE. Sequencing took place on an Illumina HiSeq 2500. The second PCR ran for roughly 7 to 11 cycles and used a J-beta primer mix along with a sample-barcoded 5' primer. The raw public data were reprocessed by TCRdb itself: fastp quality trimming at Q25, MiXCR clonotype calling, in-frame beta chains only. For every CDR3 protein sequence, its rows merge into one entry that carries the most common genes and DNA. Counted in this sample were roughly 800,000 distinct CDR3 sequences; 50% to 65% of them appeared once. The ten largest clonotypes hold around 41% of the sample. The sequenced sample was blood. These receptors all come from a man aged 80 or over in good health.

This chain uses TRBV2 with TRBJ2-1; 11 bases fit TRBD2. The V gene end was trimmed by 8 bases and the J gene end by 4 bases; junction bases not matched to a gene: 7. Germline CDR1 and CDR2: SNHLY and FYNNEI. The CDR3 spans 15 residues. DNA for the CDR3: TGTGCCAGCCCAAAGGCTAGCGGGAGGTACAATGAGCAGTTCTTC. Amino acids: CASPKASGRYNEQFF.

The chain employs TRBV7-8 and TRBJ2-1, with 15 bases matching TRBD2. Germline V gene data show CDR1 as SGHVS and CDR2 as FQNEAQ. V lost 5 bases, J lost 5 bases, and 13 bases stayed unmatched. The CDR3 length is 19 residues. This chain's CDR3 is CASSPGLAGGPLRNNEQFF. In nucleotides, the CDR3 is TGTGCCAGCAGCCCCGGACTAGCGGGAGGGCCTCTTAGGAACAATGAGCAGTTCTTC.

This clonotype was detected only a few times. The genes are TRBV9 and TRBJ2-7, with D possibly matching TRBD2 (6 bases). The CDR3 is made up of 14 amino acids. Germline CDR1 and CDR2: SGDLS and YYNGEE. V was trimmed by 0 bases and J by 2 bases, leaving 9 bases between them. The DNA for the CDR3 is TGTGCCAGCAGCGTAGGGGACTGGACCTACGAGCAGTACTTC. Translation gives CASSVGDWTYEQYF.

This sequence joins TRBV28 and TRBJ2-7, with TRBD1 matching 9 bases. The ends lost 4 bases at V and 1 base at J; junction bases unmatched: 8. This CDR3 is 16 amino acids long. The germline gives CDR1 MDHEN, CDR2 SYDVKM. The CDR3 here is CASSSGGTGKSYEQYF. CDR3 DNA: TGTGCCAGCAGTTCCGGTGGGACAGGGAAATCCTACGAGCAGTACTTC.

This clonotype came up once. The chain uses TRBV2 and TRBJ1-1; the match to TRBD1 covers 7 bases. From germline, CDR1 is SNHLY and CDR2 FYNNEI. The trim removed 7 bases at V and 6 bases at J, leaving 5 bases unmatched. CDR3 length equals 12 residues. In DNA form, the CDR3 reads TGTGCCAGCAAAGGGGGCTGGGCTGAAGCTTTCTTT. Its protein product is CASKGGWAEAFF.

This clonotype was found a few times. This chain joins TRBV7-2 and TRBJ2-3, with D perhaps matching TRBD1 (6 bases). CDR3 length: 17 residues. Trimming took 6 bases from V and 0 from J, leaving 19 bases between them. Germline CDR1 and CDR2: SGHTA and FQGNSA. CDR3 region: CASSSSVDRRSTDTQYF. CDR3 coding DNA: TGTGCCAGCAGTTCCTCCGTTGACAGGAGAAGCACAGATACGCAGTATTTT.

The chain couples TRBV30 to TRBJ2-1, with 9 bases matching TRBD2. Looked up from germline, CDR1 is GTSNPN and CDR2 is SVGIG (reference sequence). The CDR3 length is 14 residues. V shed 5 bases and J 7 bases; nucleotides not matched to a gene: 9. The CDR3 region is CAWSVSGRTNEQFF. The CDR3, as DNA: TGTGCCTGGTCGGTTAGCGGGAGAACGAATGAGCAGTTCTTC. Full variable domain (rest looked up from reference TRBV30 and TRBJ2-1): SQTIHQWPATLVQPVGSPLSLECTVEGTSNPNLYWYRQAAGRGLQLLFYSVGIGQISSEVPQNLSASRPQDRQFILSSKKLLLSDSGFYLCAWSVSGRTNEQFFGPGTRLTVL.

The chain carries TRBV20-1 and TRBJ2-6, with unresolved D. This CDR3 contains 13 residues. CDR1 and CDR2 from the germline V gene are DFQATT and SNEGSKA (reference sequence). V dropped 6 bases and J dropped 0 bases, with 6 bases sitting between them. The CDR3 spells CSASPSGANVLTF. CDR3 sequence (DNA): TGCAGTGCAAGCCCCTCTGGGGCCAACGTCCTGACTTTC.

The chain has TRBV20-1 and TRBJ2-1; tentative D call: TRBD2 (5 bases). CDR1 is DFQATT and CDR2 is SNEGSKA in the germline V gene (reference sequence). This CDR3 spans 16 amino acids. V lost 1 base and J lost 0, with 13 bases in between. Written as DNA, the CDR3 is TGCAGTGCTAGAGCTTCGAGGGAGAGCTCCTACAATGAGCAGTTCTTC. Amino acids: CSARASRESSYNEQFF.

This clonotype has a handful of counts. The chain links TRBV27 to TRBJ1-2; D not certain. The CDR3 totals 14 residues. V was clipped by 0 bases and J by 2 bases, with 7 bases between them. Germline CDR1 and CDR2: MNHEY and SMNVEV (reference sequence). DNA for the CDR3: TGTGCCAGCAGTTTATCGGCGGACAACTATGGCTACACCTTC. Translating gives CASSLSADNYGYTF.

This chain joins TRBV20-1 and TRBJ1-2; 11 bases map to TRBD1. Looked up from germline, CDR1 is DFQATT and CDR2 is SNEGSKA (reference sequence). The junction had 7 bases not matched to a gene; V was cut back by 6 bases and J by 4 bases. CDR3 length: 14 amino acids. The CDR3 sequence is CSAPGQGETYGYTF. CDR3 DNA sequence: TGCAGTGCGCCGGGACAGGGGGAGACCTATGGCTACACCTTC.

On this clonotype itself: The junction differs from germline at one of its ends, possibly a read error. The chain recombines TRBV12-3 or TRBV12-4 with TRBJ1-2; D gene uncertain. This CDR3 contains 13 residues. The CDR3 DNA reads TGTGCCAGCAGTTTAGTGGGTAGCTATCGCTACACCTTC. It encodes CASSLVGSYRYTF.

The CDR3 protein is CASSPGQGGYAYF. The CDR3 DNA reads as TGTGCCAGCAGTCCCGGACAGGGCGGATACGCGTATTTT. The chain recombines TRBV7-9 with TRBJ2-3; 8 bases agree with TRBD1. The CDR3 has 13 residues. V lost 6 bases and J lost 14; bases outside the gene matches: 13. Germline CDR1 is SEHNR and CDR2 is FQNEAQ (reference sequence).

The J gene is TRBJ2-1, the V gene TRBV24-1; 11 bases agree with TRBD2. The CDR3 extends over 16 amino acids. V lost 3 bases, J lost 9 bases, and 9 bases stayed unmatched. CDR1 and CDR2 from the germline V gene are KGHDR and SFDVKD. The CDR3 DNA sequence: TGTGCCACCAGTGATGAGACGACTAGCGGGATCCTTGAGCAGTTCTTC. Amino acid sequence: CATSDETTSGILEQFF.

The V call is TRBV13, the J call TRBJ2-5; D gene uncertain. CDR1 is PRHDT, CDR2 FYEKMQ, per germline (reference sequence). Between the trimmed V and J ends, which lost 1 base and 3 bases, there was a span of 6 bases. There are 13 residues in the CDR3. The CDR3 spells CASSLVPKETQYF. In nucleotides, the CDR3 is TGTGCCAGCAGCTTAGTTCCGAAAGAGACCCAGTACTTC. Filled out from reference TRBV13 and TRBJ2-5, the complete variable domain reads AAGVIQSPRHLIKEKRETATLKCYPIPRHDTVYWYQQGPGQDPQFLISFYEKMQSDKGSIPDRFSAQQFSDYHSELNMSSLELGDSALYFCASSLVPKETQYFGPGTRLLVL.

This chain links TRBV18 with TRBJ2-1, with 8 positions matching TRBD1. Per germline, CDR1 KGHSH and CDR2 LQKENI. This CDR3 comprises 12 residues. The J segment lost 9 bases and the V segment lost 4 bases, leaving 2 bases of the junction unmatched. The CDR3 loop is CASSQGTGEQFF. DNA of the CDR3: TGTGCCAGCTCACAGGGGACAGGTGAGCAGTTCTTC.

The genes are TRBV12-3 or TRBV12-4 and TRBJ1-5; no definite D call. The CDR3 spans 13 residues. Deletions cut 5 bases from V and 6 bases from J, with 11 bases between. In DNA form, the CDR3 reads TGTGCCAGCAGTCCTCAAATCAGTCAGCCCCAGCATTTT. Translated, it gives CASSPQISQPQHF.

The chain couples TRBV11-2 to TRBJ2-6, with D possibly being TRBD2 (6 bases). The CDR3 consists of 16 residues. CDR1 and CDR2 from the germline V gene are SGHAT and FQNNGV. V lost 4 bases, J lost 0 bases, and 10 bases lay in between. The CDR3 region has the DNA TGTGCCAGCAGCTCCTTGGGGGGCTCTGGGGCCAACGTCCTGACTTTC. The encoded protein is CASSSLGGSGANVLTF. Complete variable domain (other parts from reference TRBV11-2 and TRBJ2-6): EAGVAQSPRYKIIEKRQSVAFWCNPISGHATLYWYQQILGQGPKLLIQFQNNGVVDDSQLPKDRFSAERLKGVDSTLKIQPAKLEDSAVYLCASSSLGGSGANVLTFGAGSRLTVL.

The genes are TRBV5-6 and TRBJ2-5; 7 bases are shared with TRBD2. The DNA end is a closer match to TRBJ2-7, so the J assignment may be wrong. Germline CDR1 is SGHDT and CDR2 is YYEEEE. The CDR3 is 15 amino acids. As DNA, the CDR3 is TGTGCCAGCAGCTTGATGGGGGAGGGGCACTACGAGCAGTACTTC. It codes for CASSLMGEGHYEQYF.

This clonotype was detected only once. The CDR3 region is CASSPDLGSDTEAFF. In DNA, the CDR3 is TGTGCCAGCAGCCCTGACCTGGGGTCGGACACTGAAGCTTTCTTT. This rearrangement joins TRBV7-2 to TRBJ1-1; D is undetermined. The V end was cut by 5 bases, the J end by 3 bases, with 16 bases between. The CDR3 extends over 15 amino acids. Germline V gives CDR1 SGHTA, CDR2 FQGNSA.

This clonotype was picked up a small number of times. CDR3 in DNA: TGCAGCGTTCTGGGGAAACAAGAGACCCAGTACTTC. Amino acids: CSVLGKQETQYF. The rearrangement joins TRBV29-1 to TRBJ2-4; unclear D gene. The last part of the DNA fits TRBJ2-5 better; the J call may be wrong. Germline loops: CDR1 SQVTM, CDR2 ANQGSEA. The CDR3 runs 12 residues.

The chain recombines TRBV11-2 with TRBJ2-1; 9 nucleotides line up with TRBD2. CDR1 is SGHAT and CDR2 is FQNNGV in the germline V gene. The CDR3 totals 16 residues. Germline trimming cut 5 bases from V and 6 bases from J; bases unmatched to any gene: 11. CDR3: CASSTRTSGRANEQFF. DNA for the CDR3: TGTGCCAGCAGCACCCGAACTAGCGGGCGGGCCAATGAGCAGTTCTTC.

This chain joins TRBV12-3 or TRBV12-4 and TRBJ2-4; D remains unclear. TRBJ2-5 explains the end of the DNA better; the J call may be wrong. The CDR3 consists of 15 residues. The chain's CDR3 is CASSLSPRSGETQYF. Here the CDR3 DNA reads TGTGCCAGCAGTTTATCCCCACGATCGGGAGAGACCCAGTACTTC.

This clonotype has just one count. The genes are TRBV4-2 and TRBJ1-1; TRBD1 matches at 7 bases. This CDR3 is built from 16 residues. The germline CDR1 and CDR2 sequences are LGHNA and YNFKEQ. V shed 4 bases, J shed 0 bases, and the junction held 8 bases outside the gene matches. As DNA, the CDR3 is TGTGCCAGCAGCCGTAACAAGGGGGCCTTGAACACTGAAGCTTTCTTT. Residues: CASSRNKGALNTEAFF.

This clonotype was counted between two and nine times. The V call is TRBV7-3, the J call TRBJ2-3, with 8 bases that match TRBD1. Trimming took 4 bases from V and 6 from J; bases not matched to a gene: 9. Germline values: CDR1 SGHTA, CDR2 FQGTGA. The CDR3 sequence is 15 residues long. The CDR3 loop reads CASSSGTGNYDTQYF. The CDR3 nucleotides read TGTGCCAGCAGCTCCGGGACAGGAAACTACGATACGCAGTATTTT.

The rearrangement joins TRBV12-3 or TRBV12-4 to TRBJ1-1; D may be TRBD1 (5 bases). V lost 5 bases and J lost 3, with 16 bases in between. The CDR3 spans 15 residues. The chain's CDR3 is CASSQRVPGHTEAFF. CDR3 DNA sequence: TGTGCCAGCAGTCAACGTGTTCCGGGGCACACTGAAGCTTTCTTT.

Comments on this clonotype: Possible read error: a much larger clone is one base away. The chain couples TRBV12-3 or TRBV12-4 to TRBJ2-4; TRBD2 matches at 7 bases. The J call is doubtful: the DNA matches TRBJ2-7 better. The CDR3 consists of 14 residues. The CDR3 coding sequence is TGTGCCTGCAGCAAGGGGACGGGAGGTCCCGAGCAGTACTTC. Protein sequence: CACSKGTGGPEQYF.

This chain connects TRBV13 to TRBJ2-4; D is ambiguous. This CDR3 comprises 13 residues. Trimming left V 0 bases short and J 6 bases short, with 6 bases between. CDR1 is PRHDT, CDR2 FYEKMQ, per germline (reference sequence). Here the CDR3 DNA reads TGTGCCAGCAGCTTAGGGGCCCTAAACATTCAGTACTTC. This sequence encodes CASSLGALNIQYF.